These T cell receptor beta chains were read from a single sample in a study of regulatory T cells in long-lasting Graves disease. From the multiplex PCR reads, TCRdb called clonotypes with MiXCR, one entry per CDR3 protein. Of about 360,000 distinct CDR3 sequences detected, 16% appear once; the ten largest clones hold about 19%. These records were also assigned to another study, of T cells in Graves' hyperthyroidism and ophthalmopathy.

The specimen was peripheral blood mononuclear cells (PBMCs), collected at new diagnosis, from a patient treated with antithyroid drugs. All receptors derive from a young woman with Graves disease. Each CDR3 is given with its conserved first and last residue. A D gene is named only where the DNA matches it firmly. Rows may omit the clone size; those that give it use once, few, many or a size class.

v_gene: TRBV5-1
abundance: many
j_gene: TRBJ1-1
d_gene: TRBD1
CDR3aa: CASSLGQGADTEAFF
CDR3nt: TGCGCCAGCAGCCTGGGGCAGGGGGCGGACACTGAAGCTTTCTTT

v_gene: TRBV19
abundance: many
j_gene: TRBJ2-3
d_gene: -
CDR3aa: CASSIGGVRADTQYF
CDR3nt: TGTGCCAGTAGTATAGGTGGGGTCAGAGCAGATACGCAGTATTTT

v_gene: TRBV27
abundance: many
j_gene: TRBJ2-7
d_gene: TRBD2
CDR3aa: CASSIGGEQYF
CDR3nt: TGTGCCAGCAGTATCGGGGGGGAGCAGTACTTC

v_gene: TRBV6-2/TRBV6-3
abundance: -
j_gene: TRBJ2-1
d_gene: -
CDR3aa: CASRGFFYNEQFF
CDR3nt: TGTGCCAGCAGGGGGTTTTTTTACAATGAGCAGTTCTTC

v_gene: TRBV7-9
abundance: many
j_gene: TRBJ2-5
d_gene: -
CDR3aa: CASRRGDAETQYF
CDR3nt: TGTGCCAGTAGGCGGGGCGATGCGGAGACCCAGTACTTC

v_gene: TRBV28
abundance: many
j_gene: TRBJ2-1
d_gene: TRBD2
CDR3aa: CASSFESGTSNEQFF
CDR3nt: TGTGCCAGCAGTTTCGAGTCCGGGACTAGCAATGAGCAGTTCTTC

v_gene: TRBV20-1
abundance: -
j_gene: TRBJ2-7
d_gene: -
CDR3aa: CSARGAGTYEQYF
CDR3nt: TGCAGTGCTAGAGGGGCAGGGACCTACGAGCAGTACTTC

v_gene: TRBV28
abundance: few
j_gene: TRBJ2-5
d_gene: -
CDR3aa: CASSFSTGGFQETQYF
CDR3nt: TGTGCCAGCAGTTTTTCTACGGGGGGCTTCCAAGAGACCCAGTACTTC

v_gene: TRBV12-3/TRBV12-4
abundance: many
j_gene: TRBJ2-1
d_gene: -
CDR3aa: CASKGHLTSDEQFF
CDR3nt: TGTGCCAGCAAGGGACACCTTACTTCCGATGAGCAGTTCTTC

v_gene: TRBV3-1
abundance: -
j_gene: TRBJ2-3
d_gene: TRBD1
CDR3aa: CASSPRDRAADAQYF
CDR3nt: TGTGCCAGCAGCCCCCGGGACAGGGCAGCGGATGCGCAGTATTTT

v_gene: TRBV19
abundance: few
j_gene: TRBJ1-5
d_gene: TRBD1
CDR3aa: CASSIVWTGGNQPQHF
CDR3nt: TGTGCCAGTAGTATAGTTTGGACAGGGGGGAATCAGCCCCAGCATTTT

v_gene: TRBV28
abundance: many
j_gene: TRBJ2-7
d_gene: -
CDR3aa: CASSLGSVAYEQYF
CDR3nt: TGTGCCAGCAGTTTAGGGTCGGTAGCCTACGAGCAGTACTTC

v_gene: TRBV30
abundance: many
j_gene: TRBJ1-1
d_gene: -
CDR3aa: CAWSIRNEAFF
CDR3nt: TGTGCCTGGAGTATTAGGAATGAAGCTTTCTTT

v_gene: TRBV10-3
abundance: many
j_gene: TRBJ2-1
d_gene: TRBD2
CDR3aa: CAISEGLAGRVRNEQFF
CDR3nt: TGTGCCATCAGTGAGGGACTAGCGGGAAGGGTGAGGAATGAGCAGTTCTTC

v_gene: TRBV28
abundance: -
j_gene: TRBJ1-5
d_gene: -
CDR3aa: CASSLKPGRGYSNQPQHF
CDR3nt: TGTGCCAGCAGTTTAAAGCCAGGGAGAGGGTATAGCAATCAGCCCCAGCATTTT

v_gene: TRBV2
abundance: many
j_gene: TRBJ1-4
d_gene: -
CDR3aa: CASSGGVTNEKLFF
CDR3nt: TGTGCCAGCAGTGGGGGAGTCACTAATGAAAAACTGTTTTTT

v_gene: TRBV4-1
abundance: few
j_gene: TRBJ2-2
d_gene: -
CDR3aa: CASSQGQRTGELFF
CDR3nt: TGCGCCAGCAGCCAAGGTCAGAGGACCGGGGAGCTGTTTTTT

v_gene: TRBV5-1
abundance: many
j_gene: TRBJ2-3
d_gene: TRBD2
CDR3aa: CASMIAGGTDTQYF
CDR3nt: TGCGCCAGCATGATAGCGGGGGGCACGGATACGCAGTATTTT

v_gene: TRBV12-3/TRBV12-4
abundance: many
j_gene: TRBJ1-5
d_gene: -
CDR3aa: CASNQNSNQPQHF
CDR3nt: TGTGCCAGCAATCAGAATAGCAATCAGCCCCAGCATTTT

v_gene: TRBV18
abundance: many
j_gene: TRBJ2-1
d_gene: -
CDR3aa: CASSPRDQPTPGEQFF
CDR3nt: TGTGCCAGCTCACCGCGGGACCAACCTACCCCCGGTGAGCAGTTCTTC

v_gene: TRBV28
abundance: -
j_gene: TRBJ2-5
d_gene: -
CDR3aa: CATRWDQETQYF
CDR3nt: TGTGCCACCCGATGGGACCAAGAGACCCAGTACTTC

v_gene: TRBV30
abundance: many
j_gene: TRBJ2-7
d_gene: -
CDR3aa: CAWSNGMNPYEQYF
CDR3nt: TGTGCCTGGAGCAACGGGATGAACCCCTACGAGCAGTACTTC

v_gene: TRBV11-2
abundance: many
j_gene: TRBJ1-2
d_gene: TRBD1
CDR3aa: CASSSGTEDPHGYTF
CDR3nt: TGTGCCAGCAGCTCCGGGACAGAGGATCCGCATGGCTACACCTTC

v_gene: TRBV5-1
abundance: many
j_gene: TRBJ2-7
d_gene: -
CDR3aa: CASSLVGSGVEQYF
CDR3nt: TGCGCCAGCAGCTTGGTCGGTTCAGGGGTCGAGCAGTACTTC

v_gene: TRBV18
abundance: few
j_gene: TRBJ2-6
d_gene: -
CDR3aa: CASSVTHSGANVLTF
CDR3nt: TGTGCCAGCTCCGTCACACATTCTGGGGCCAACGTCCTGACTTTC

v_gene: TRBV10-3
abundance: many
j_gene: TRBJ1-1
d_gene: -
CDR3aa: CAISWTDSSNTEAFF
CDR3nt: TGTGCCATCAGTTGGACAGACTCTTCGAACACTGAAGCTTTCTTT

v_gene: TRBV7-2
abundance: many
j_gene: TRBJ2-5
d_gene: TRBD2
CDR3aa: CASSSPLGLAGGETQYF
CDR3nt: TGTGCCAGCAGCTCCCCGCTCGGGCTAGCGGGAGGGGAGACCCAGTACTTC

v_gene: TRBV2
abundance: many
j_gene: TRBJ2-7
d_gene: -
CDR3aa: CASSEQGPSYEQYF
CDR3nt: TGTGCCAGCAGTGAACAGGGTCCCTCCTACGAGCAGTACTTC